Listed below are T cell receptor beta chains from one sample, sequenced in a study of CD8+CD57+ T cells in acquired aplastic anemia. TCRdb independently ran MiXCR on the reads; one entry per CDR3 protein. The sample lists about 190,000 distinct CDR3 sequences; around half were seen once. Sequencing used sorted CD4+, CD8+, or CD8+CD57+ T cells (not recorded which) from PBMCs. These receptors came from a human donor in good health, serving as a control. The CDR3 runs from the conserved cysteine through the conserved F or W. Each record gives: D gene, J gene, clone size, V gene, CDR3 DNA, CDR3 protein. D genes are given only for firm matches. A row's size may be missing; if present it is once, few, many or a size class.

TRBD1,TRBJ1-2,once,TRBV29-1,TGCAGCGTTGATGGGTGGGAGGGGGCCAATAACTATGGCTACACCTTC,CSVDGWEGANNYGYTF
-,TRBJ2-5,many,TRBV7-2,TGTGCCAGCAGCTTAGCTTGGGCCTCGGCTCAGTCGCAGTACTTC,CASSLAWASAQSQYF
-,TRBJ1-3,many,TRBV7-6,TGTGCCAGCAGCTTAGCGACAGATGTTAACACCATATATTTT,CASSLATDVNTIYF
-,TRBJ1-4,-,TRBV18,TGTGCCAGCTCTCCGGTCAACCTCTCCAATGAAAAACTGTTTTTT,CASSPVNLSNEKLFF
-,TRBJ1-6,-,TRBV15,TGTGCCACCAGGAGGGACCCTTATAATTCACCCCTCCACTTT,CATRRDPYNSPLHF
-,TRBJ1-3,-,TRBV7-8,TGTGCCAGCAGCTGTCTGGCCTCCGGAAACACCATATATTTT,CASSCLASGNTIYF
-,TRBJ2-1,-,TRBV15,TGTGCCACCAGCAGCAGCCAGGGGCTGCCATCCTACAATGAGCAGTTCTTC,CATSSSQGLPSYNEQFF
-,TRBJ1-6,-,TRBV7-2,TGTGCCAGCAGCTTCGGGGGAATAGATTCACCCCTCCACTTT,CASSFGGIDSPLHF
TRBD1,TRBJ2-2,-,TRBV10-2,TGCGCCAGCAGTGAGGGACAGGGGGTAGGGGAGCTGTTTTTT,CASSEGQGVGELFF
-,TRBJ1-2,many,TRBV20-1,TGCAGTGCTAGCAGAAAGGAGGGCTGGTATGGCTACACCTTC,CSASRKEGWYGYTF
-,TRBJ1-2,many,TRBV20-1,TGCAGTGCAGAGGACACCGGCTACACCTTC,CSAEDTGYTF
-,TRBJ1-6,-,TRBV2,TGTGCCAGCAGTGAAGTCACGAGCTATAATTCACCCCTCCACTTT,CASSEVTSYNSPLHF
-,TRBJ1-4,-,TRBV12-3/TRBV12-4,TGTGCCAGCAGTTTGGGCAGGGTGATAGGAACTAATGAAAAACTGTTTTTT,CASSLGRVIGTNEKLFF
-,TRBJ1-2,-,TRBV20-1,TGCAGTGCTCCTACTAGCGGGGGCTATGGCTACACCTTC,CSAPTSGGYGYTF
-,TRBJ2-7,once,TRBV7-2,TGTGCCAGCAGCTGGGGGGACTCCTACGAGCAGTACTTC,CASSWGDSYEQYF
TRBD1,TRBJ1-2,-,TRBV9,TGTGCCAGCAGTGAAGACAGGGGAACCCTCTATGGCTACACCTTC,CASSEDRGTLYGYTF
-,TRBJ1-2,many,TRBV28,TGTGCCAGCAGTTTCGTGGGACGGTTGAACTCTAACTATGGCTACACCTTC,CASSFVGRLNSNYGYTF
TRBD2,TRBJ2-2,once,TRBV19,TGTGCCAGTAGAGCGGGATACAGGACCGGGGAGCTGTTTTTT,CASRAGYRTGELFF
-,TRBJ1-1,many,TRBV28,TGTGCCAGCAGTTTTGAACGGCACTACACTGAAGCTTTCTTT,CASSFERHYTEAFF
TRBD1,TRBJ1-3,-,TRBV10-3,TGTGCCATCACAGGGGGCGCTGGAAACACCATATATTTT,CAITGGAGNTIYF
-,TRBJ2-3,few,TRBV2,TGTGCCAGCGCAAGGAGTGCAGATACGCAGTATTTT,CASARSADTQYF
-,TRBJ1-2,-,TRBV29-1,TGCAGCGTTGAAGGTTTCACGGACTATGGCTACACCTTC,CSVEGFTDYGYTF
TRBD1,TRBJ2-7,few,TRBV5-1,TGCGCCAGCAGCCAGGGACAGGGAATCGACGAGCAGTACTTC,CASSQGQGIDEQYF
TRBD2,TRBJ2-1,-,TRBV20-1,TGCAGTGCTAGAGAGGGTAGCGGGGCCTACAATGAGCAGTTCTTC,CSAREGSGAYNEQFF
TRBD2,TRBJ2-3,once,TRBV2,TGTGCCAGCAGCCTAGTGTTGGCGGGGGGGAGCACAGATACGCAGTATTTT,CASSLVLAGGSTDTQYF
TRBD1,TRBJ2-3,-,TRBV9,TGTGCCAGCAGCCCCGACAGGGGAGGAGATACGCAGTATTTT,CASSPDRGGDTQYF
-,TRBJ1-1,-,TRBV19,TGTGCCAGTAGTTATTTGGGGGCAGGCACTGAAGCTTTCTTT,CASSYLGAGTEAFF
-,TRBJ1-5,-,TRBV19,TGTGCCAGTAGTATCGCAGATGATCAGCCCCAGCATTTT,CASSIADDQPQHF
TRBD1,TRBJ1-4,many,TRBV24-1,TGTGCCACCAGTGAGGGACAGGGGCATAATGAAAAACTGTTTTTT,CATSEGQGHNEKLFF